This TCR beta chain is from a study of cytomegalovirus exposure and HLA in healthy donors. V was cut by 2 bases and J by 2 bases, with 12 bases left in between. This CDR3 has 14 residues. Germline CDR1 GTSNPN, CDR2 SVGIG (reference sequence). The PCR made use of 60 Vbeta and 13 Jbeta primers. Libraries were prepared by immunoSEQ multiplex PCR; TCRdb keeps only in-frame clonotypes and omits some of them. The repertoire includes more than 70,000 clones, more than 60% of them detected once, and roughly 3.2% sits in the top ten. This clone was recorded a few times. The TCR was taken from a man aged 50 to 60 in good health and CMV-seropositive. Sequencing was carried out using PBMCs. The chain joins TRBV30 to TRBJ1-1, with D tentatively TRBD1 (5 bases). In DNA form, the CDR3 reads TGTGCCTGGAGTTTCGTTCGGACAAACACTGAAGCTTTCTTT. This gives the protein CAWSFVRTNTEAFF.